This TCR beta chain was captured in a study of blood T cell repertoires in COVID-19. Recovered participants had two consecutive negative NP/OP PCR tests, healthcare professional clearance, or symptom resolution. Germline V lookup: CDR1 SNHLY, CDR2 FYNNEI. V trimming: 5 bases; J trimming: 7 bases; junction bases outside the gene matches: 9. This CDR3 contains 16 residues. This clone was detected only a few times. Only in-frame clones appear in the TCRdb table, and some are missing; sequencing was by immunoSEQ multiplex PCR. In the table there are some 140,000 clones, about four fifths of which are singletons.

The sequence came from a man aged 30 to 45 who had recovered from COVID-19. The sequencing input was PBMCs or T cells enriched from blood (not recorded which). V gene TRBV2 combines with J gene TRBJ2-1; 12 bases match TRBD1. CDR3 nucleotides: TGTGCCAGCAGTTCCACCGGGACAGGGGGCGGGAATGAGCAGTTCTTC. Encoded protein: CASSSTGTGGGNEQFF.